The clone carrying this TCR beta chain was found a few times. RNA transcripts were the template for amplifying TCR beta CDR3 regions. The HTBI primer set was used in a first-round RT-PCR of the TCR CDR3. Each CDR3 protein is one row after TCRdb ran MiXCR on the multiplex PCR reads. This table has roughly 280,000 distinct CDR3 sequences, about a sixth appearing once. The sample comes from a study of T cells in Graves' hyperthyroidism and ophthalmopathy. The germline V gene encodes CDR1 SGDLS and CDR2 YYNGEE. The CDR3 extends over 16 amino acids. The germline V and J ends were trimmed by 3 bases and 0 bases, with 13 bases remaining between them.

Sequencing was carried out using blood. The rearrangement links TRBV9 to TRBJ1-3; D is perhaps TRBD1 (6 bases). This TCR was sampled from a woman aged 55-69 years with Graves' ophthalmopathy. The CDR3 DNA reads as TGTGCCAGCAGCGGAGGGGGGGGAACCTCTGGAAACACCATATATTTT. Amino acid sequence: CASSGGGGTSGNTIYF.